This is a list of T cell receptor beta chains from one sample in a study of T cells in localized non-small cell lung cancer. Produced via immunoSEQ multiplex PCR; TCRdb's table is partial and in-frame only. The sample contains about 36,000 clones, roughly 85% of which appear only once. The material was peripheral blood, obtained before any cancer treatment. These receptors were collected from a woman between 35 and 75 years old with stage I lung adenocarcinoma. The CDR3 runs from the conserved cysteine through the conserved F or W. The D gene is left open where the match is weak. Size is stated for part of the rows, as once, few or many counts, or as a class when the clone is expanded.

clone_size j_call d_call v_call cdr3_nt cdr3_aa
NA TRBJ2-7 NA TRBV5-4 TGTGCCAACAGATCCGGGACCGGTGGTTTTGGAGAGCAGTACTTC CANRSGTGGFGEQYF
NA TRBJ1-4 TRBD1 TRBV30 TGTGCCTGGAGTGTATGGGGGCAGGGGGTTGAAAAACTGTTTTTT CAWSVWGQGVEKLFF
NA TRBJ2-3 NA TRBV5-5 TGTGCCAGCAGCTTGGTTCCAGATACGCAGTATTTT CASSLVPDTQYF
NA TRBJ1-2 NA TRBV28 TGTGCCAGCAGTACACCTGGGGCCCAAGGGAATGGCTACACCTTC CASSTPGAQGNGYTF
NA TRBJ1-2 NA TRBV14 TGTGCCAGCAGCCAACTTCCGACAGCGAGCTTTTATGGCTACACCTTC CASSQLPTASFYGYTF
NA TRBJ1-1 NA TRBV28 TGTGCCAGCAGCCTCCAGGGGAACACTGAAGCTTTCTTT CASSLQGNTEAFF
few TRBJ1-5 TRBD1 TRBV19 TGTGCCAGCTCTCCAGGGGGCTTTCAGCCCCAGCATTTT CASSPGGFQPQHF
NA TRBJ1-1 NA TRBV12-5 TGTGCTAGTGGTTTGGGAGTTTCGGGGAACACTGAAGCTTTCTTT CASGLGVSGNTEAFF
NA TRBJ2-1 TRBD1 TRBV6-1 TGTGCCAGCAGTGAAGCCGGACAGGGGTACCGCAATGAGCAGTTCTTC CASSEAGQGYRNEQFF
few TRBJ1-5 NA TRBV27 TGTGCCAGCAGCCGTACGGGAGGGCCAGGGCAGCCCCAGCATTTT CASSRTGGPGQPQHF
NA TRBJ1-2 TRBD1 TRBV5-1 TGCGCCAGCAGGACTACAGGGGACTATGGCTACACCTTC CASRTTGDYGYTF
NA TRBJ2-4 NA TRBV28 TGTGCCAGCAGTTTAAGGGACATTCAGTACTTC CASSLRDIQYF
NA TRBJ2-7 NA TRBV2 TGTGCCAGCAGTGAGGAGACAGGTCGCGCCTACGAGCAGTACTTC CASSEETGRAYEQYF
NA TRBJ1-1 NA TRBV10-1 TGCGCCAGCAGTCCTCAGGGTGTCCGTGAAGCTTTCTTT CASSPQGVREAFF
NA TRBJ2-5 NA TRBV2 TGTGCCAGCGGGGGGGACAGAACCGAAGAGACCCAGTACTTC CASGGDRTEETQYF
once TRBJ2-7 TRBD1 TRBV5-1 TGCGCCAGCAGCTTGATCCCGGGACAGGGATACGAGCAGTACTTC CASSLIPGQGYEQYF
NA TRBJ2-7 TRBD1 TRBV6-5 TGTGCCAGCAGTGACGACAGGGAAATTGGGCAGTACTTC CASSDDREIGQYF
few TRBJ2-2 NA TRBV2 TGTGCCAGCAGTACAACAAGGAACACCGGGGAGCTGTTTTTT CASSTTRNTGELFF
NA TRBJ2-7 NA TRBV27 TGTGCCAGCAGTCCCCGCTCTTCCTACGAGCAGTACTTC CASSPRSSYEQYF
NA TRBJ1-1 NA TRBV28 TGTGCCAGCAGTTACTCACAGGTGACAAACACTGAAGCTTTCTTT CASSYSQVTNTEAFF
once TRBJ2-2 NA TRBV19 TGTGCCAGTAGTATCTATCCAGTCGCAAACACCGGGGAGCTGTTTTTT CASSIYPVANTGELFF
NA TRBJ2-1 NA TRBV27 TGTGCCAGCAGCCTCTTAGGGGGCTCCTACAATGAGCAGTTCTTC CASSLLGGSYNEQFF
NA TRBJ1-5 NA TRBV28 TGTGCCAGCAATGTTGGGGATCAGCCCCAGCATTTT CASNVGDQPQHF
NA TRBJ1-2 NA TRBV11-2 TGTGCCAGCAGCTACAACCCACACGAGAACTATGGCTACACCTTC CASSYNPHENYGYTF
NA TRBJ1-4 NA TRBV5-1 TGCGCCAGCAGCTTGGGCAGGCCCGCGACTAATGAAAAACTGTTTTTT CASSLGRPATNEKLFF
NA TRBJ2-7 TRBD2 TRBV10-2 TGCGCCAGTTCTAGCGGGGTAGACTCCTACGAGCAGTACTTC CASSSGVDSYEQYF
NA TRBJ2-1 TRBD1 TRBV9 TGTGCCAGCAGCCCCCGACAGGGATCCTCCAATGAGCAGTTCTTC CASSPRQGSSNEQFF
NA TRBJ1-1 NA TRBV13 TGTGCCAGCAGCTTAGGAGAGGGGCGGAAGGCTTTCTTT CASSLGEGRKAFF
NA TRBJ2-5 NA TRBV2 TGTGCCAGCAGTGAGCCGCCAAGTCAAGAGACCCAGTACTTC CASSEPPSQETQYF
NA TRBJ1-2 TRBD1 TRBV7-9 TGTGCCAGCAGCTTAACAGGGGGTTGGGGTGGCTACACCTTC CASSLTGGWGGYTF
NA TRBJ2-6 NA TRBV9 TGTGCCAGCAGTTTCCGACGAGACTCTGGGGCCAACGTCCTGACTTTC CASSFRRDSGANVLTF
NA TRBJ2-7 TRBD1 TRBV28 TGTGCCAGCAGTAGTCCCGGACAGGGGACCTACGAGCAGTACTTC CASSSPGQGTYEQYF
NA TRBJ2-7 NA TRBV5-4 TGTGCCAGCAGCTTGGACATGTTCGAGCAGTACTTC CASSLDMFEQYF
NA TRBJ2-7 NA TRBV7-2 TGTGCCAGCAGCTTAGATTCCAGCGGCAATTCCTACGAGCAGTACTTC CASSLDSSGNSYEQYF
NA TRBJ2-7 TRBD1 TRBV18 TGTGCCAGCTCACCACCCGGGACAGGGGTCGACGAGCAGTACTTC CASSPPGTGVDEQYF
NA TRBJ2-1 TRBD1 TRBV5-1 TGCGCCAGCAGCTTGATGCAGGGGGCGCTTAATGAGCAGTTCTTC CASSLMQGALNEQFF
NA TRBJ2-7 NA TRBV5-6 TGTGCCAGCCGACGTCGAAACTTAATAGGGTATGGTTACGAGCAGTACTTC CASRRRNLIGYGYEQYF
NA TRBJ1-4 NA TRBV9 TGTGCCAGCAGCACGGGGCATATGGAAAAACTGTTTTTT CASSTGHMEKLFF
NA TRBJ2-4 NA TRBV28 TGTGCCAGCAGGAATAGGGGGGCACAAAACATTCAGTACTTC CASRNRGAQNIQYF
once TRBJ2-7 NA TRBV2 TGTGCCAGCAGTGCACTCTACGAGCAGTACTTC CASSALYEQYF